In this sample, the clone carrying this T cell receptor (beta chain) turned up a few times. The antigen is unknown. For TCR beta, libraries came from quantitative 5'-RACE with molecular barcodes. TCRdb analysed the 5' RACE reads with MiXCR anew, one entry per CDR3 protein. The data show a few hundred thousand distinct CDR3 sequences, with 20% to 25% seen just once and about an eighth held by the top ten. This specimen comes from a study of CD8 T cells in ankylosing spondylitis. Between the trimmed V and J ends, which lost 3 bases and 6 bases, there was a span of 25 bases. This CDR3 region has 18 residues. Study outcomes and limitations: Some of the motif variants had earlier been found in reactive arthritis patients' fluid and blood. Matched ankylosing spondylitis synovial fluid reportedly contained a significantly enriched population of disease-linked clones. A motif of fewer than ten highly homologous TCR beta variants was seen as apparently characteristic of ankylosing spondylitis blood.

The clonotype comes from a male donor with ankylosing spondylitis or in good health (not recorded which). V gene TRBV12-3 or TRBV12-4 combines with J gene TRBJ2-3; the D gene could be TRBD1 or TRBD2 (6 bases each). Source material: blood, either unsorted or a sorted T cell fraction (not recorded which). Written as DNA, the CDR3 is TGTGCCAGCAGTTTGCGACAAGGGGGGCGGTGGATCGGGGATACGCAGTATTTT. Protein product: CASSLRQGGRWIGDTQYF.